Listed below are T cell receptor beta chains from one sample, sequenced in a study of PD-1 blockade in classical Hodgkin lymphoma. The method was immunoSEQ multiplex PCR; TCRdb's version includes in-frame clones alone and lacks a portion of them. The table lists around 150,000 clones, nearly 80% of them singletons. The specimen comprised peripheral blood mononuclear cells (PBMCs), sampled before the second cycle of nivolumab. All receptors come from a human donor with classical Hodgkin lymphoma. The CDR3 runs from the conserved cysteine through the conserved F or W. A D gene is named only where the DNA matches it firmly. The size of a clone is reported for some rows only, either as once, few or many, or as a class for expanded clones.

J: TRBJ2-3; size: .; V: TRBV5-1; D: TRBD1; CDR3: CASSYRQGSDTQYF; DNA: TGCGCCAGCAGCTACAGACAGGGGTCAGATACGCAGTATTTT
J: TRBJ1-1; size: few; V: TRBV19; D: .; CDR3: CASMPEMNTEAFF; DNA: TGTGCCAGTATGCCGGAGATGAACACTGAAGCTTTCTTT
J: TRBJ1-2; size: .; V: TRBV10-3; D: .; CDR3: CAISDGSFYGYTF; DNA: TGTGCCATCAGTGATGGCAGCTTCTATGGCTACACCTTC
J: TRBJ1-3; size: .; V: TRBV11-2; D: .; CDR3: CASSPLGGGNTIYF; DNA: TGTGCCAGCAGCCCGCTCGGGGGGGGAAACACCATATATTTT
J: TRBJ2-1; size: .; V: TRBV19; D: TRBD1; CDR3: CASTETGGNEQFF; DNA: TGTGCCAGTACGGAGACAGGGGGCAATGAGCAGTTCTTC
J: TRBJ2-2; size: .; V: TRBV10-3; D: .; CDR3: CAITPGRSGELFF; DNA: TGTGCCATCACCCCAGGGAGGTCCGGGGAGCTGTTTTTT
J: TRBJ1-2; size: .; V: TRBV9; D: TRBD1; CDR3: CASSSTGQPYGYTF; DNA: TGTGCCAGCAGCTCCACGGGACAGCCGTATGGCTACACCTTC
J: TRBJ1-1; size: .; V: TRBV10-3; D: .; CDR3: CAISEWWRTEAFF; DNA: TGTGCCATCAGTGAGTGGTGGAGGACTGAAGCTTTCTTT
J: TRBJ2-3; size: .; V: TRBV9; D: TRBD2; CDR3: CASSLSGSRTDTQYF; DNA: TGTGCCAGCAGCCTCAGCGGGAGCCGCACAGATACGCAGTATTTT
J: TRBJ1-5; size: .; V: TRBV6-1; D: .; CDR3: CASSEFTGQYSNQPQHF; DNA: TGTGCCAGCAGTGAATTTACCGGACAGTATAGCAATCAGCCCCAGCATTTT
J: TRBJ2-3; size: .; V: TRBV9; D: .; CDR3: CASSVGGADTQYF; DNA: TGTGCCAGCAGCGTAGGCGGGGCAGATACGCAGTATTTT
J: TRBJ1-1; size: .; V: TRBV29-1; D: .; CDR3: CSVEQQNTEAFF; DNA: TGCAGCGTTGAACAGCAGAACACTGAAGCTTTCTTT
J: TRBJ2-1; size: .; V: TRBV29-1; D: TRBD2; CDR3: CSVARLLYISPPSGFNNEQFF; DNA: TGCAGCGTTGCAAGGCTTTTGTACATCTCTCCGCCTAGCGGATTCAACAATGAGCAGTTCTTC
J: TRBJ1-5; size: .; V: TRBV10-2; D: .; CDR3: CASSGGLSNQPQHF; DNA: TGCGCCAGCAGCGGCGGGTTGAGCAATCAGCCCCAGCATTTT